This T cell receptor beta chain was documented in a study of blood T cell repertoires in COVID-19. Study-wide background: Samples of COVID-19 (acute and convalescent) were obtained from the United States, Italy and Spain. In each case, the material was cDNA or gDNA derived from T cells, B-cell-depleted T cells, or PBMCs.

TCRdb keeps only in-frame clones here, not all; method: immunoSEQ multiplex PCR. The sample consists of 200,000 to 250,000 clones, 84% of them appearing once. The V gene lost 7 bases and the J gene lost 5 bases, with 20 bases spanning the gap. Germline loops: CDR1 SGHAT, CDR2 FQNNGV. The length of the CDR3 is 15 residues. The chain uses TRBV11-2 and TRBJ1-2, with a weak D call TRBD1 (5 bases). This sequence originates from a man in his thirties or forties with active or convalescent COVID-19. Material: peripheral blood. The CDR3 DNA reads TGTGCCAGCACCCCTGGGGCAGGGTATACTTATGGCTACACCTTC. Protein sequence: CASTPGAGYTYGYTF.